This T cell receptor beta chain was sequenced for a study of blood T cell repertoires in COVID-19. Generated by immunoSEQ multiplex PCR, the TCRdb table keeps only in-frame clones and is missing some. The sample includes roughly 200,000 clones, roughly 81% of them seen just once. Seattle's cohort entered during active infection and was followed longitudinally. V dropped 1 base and J dropped 5; count of bases not matched to a gene: 1. CDR1 and CDR2 from the germline V gene are SGDLS and YYNGEE. The CDR3 extends over 15 amino acids. The chain uses TRBV9 and TRBJ2-1; 12 positions match TRBD2. This receptor was taken from a woman aged 40 to 55 with COVID-19, enrolled during active disease. Sequencing was done on a sample of peripheral blood. The CDR3 DNA follows: TGTGCCAGCAGCGTAAGGACTAGCGGGAACAATGAGCAGTTCTTC. Protein: CASSVRTSGNNEQFF.